These T cell receptor beta chains were read from a single sample in a study of PD-L1 blockade in urothelial cancer. Clones were sequenced by immunoSEQ multiplex PCR, and TCRdb holds only the in-frame ones, with some missing. The top ten clones hold approximately 14% of a sample with 32,000 or so clones, approximately 87% of them seen once. The starting material was PBMCs, obtained around atezolizumab (anti-PD-L1) treatment. The receptors stem from a man aged 60 to 69 with urothelial cancer. The CDR3 runs from the conserved cysteine through the conserved F or W. D genes are given only for firm matches. The size entry is marked missing in some rows and otherwise reads once, few, many or a size class.

V gene: TRBV14
D gene: TRBD2
clone size: .
J gene: TRBJ2-1
CDR3 protein: CASSQLRSGSPSYNEQFF
CDR3 DNA: TGTGCCAGCAGCCAATTAAGAAGCGGGAGTCCCTCCTACAATGAGCAGTTCTTC

V gene: TRBV7-9
D gene: .
clone size: few
J gene: TRBJ1-5
CDR3 protein: CASSSDGNSNQPQHF
CDR3 DNA: TGTGCCAGCAGCTCGGACGGGAATAGCAATCAGCCCCAGCATTTT

V gene: TRBV7-2
D gene: TRBD1
clone size: once
J gene: TRBJ2-1
CDR3 protein: CASSLGQKSSYNEQFF
CDR3 DNA: TGTGCCAGCAGCCTGGGACAGAAGAGCTCCTACAATGAGCAGTTCTTC

V gene: TRBV19
D gene: .
clone size: .
J gene: TRBJ2-7
CDR3 protein: CASSIRDYEQYF
CDR3 DNA: TGTGCCAGTAGTATCCGGGATTACGAGCAGTACTTC

V gene: TRBV27
D gene: TRBD2
clone size: .
J gene: TRBJ2-3
CDR3 protein: CATSAGGPDTQYF
CDR3 DNA: TGTGCCACTTCAGCGGGAGGGCCAGATACGCAGTATTTT

V gene: TRBV29-1
D gene: TRBD1
clone size: .
J gene: TRBJ1-5
CDR3 protein: CSVPTGGTGGCNQPQHF
CDR3 DNA: TGCAGCGTACCAACTGGGGGGACAGGGGGCTGCAATCAGCCCCAGCATTTT

V gene: TRBV11-2
D gene: TRBD2
clone size: .
J gene: TRBJ2-1
CDR3 protein: CASSSTRGGSNEQFF
CDR3 DNA: TGTGCCAGCAGCTCAACCCGGGGGGGGTCAAATGAGCAGTTCTTC

V gene: TRBV11-1
D gene: TRBD1
clone size: .
J gene: TRBJ2-1
CDR3 protein: CASSWDRGLGNEQFF
CDR3 DNA: TGTGCCAGCAGCTGGGACAGGGGGCTTGGGAATGAGCAGTTCTTC

V gene: TRBV18
D gene: TRBD1
clone size: .
J gene: TRBJ1-1
CDR3 protein: CASSPPGQGAVNTEAFF
CDR3 DNA: TGTGCCAGCTCACCTCCGGGACAGGGGGCTGTGAACACTGAAGCTTTCTTT

V gene: TRBV30
D gene: .
clone size: .
J gene: TRBJ2-1
CDR3 protein: CAWSGDRGEQFF
CDR3 DNA: TGTGCCTGGAGTGGCGACCGGGGGGAGCAGTTCTTC

V gene: TRBV5-1
D gene: .
clone size: .
J gene: TRBJ1-1
CDR3 protein: CASTWGQAVNTEAFF
CDR3 DNA: TGCGCCAGCACCTGGGGCCAGGCGGTGAACACTGAAGCTTTCTTT

V gene: TRBV11-2
D gene: .
clone size: .
J gene: TRBJ2-2
CDR3 protein: CASSAYYTGELFF
CDR3 DNA: TGTGCCAGCAGCGCTTACTACACCGGGGAGCTGTTTTTT

V gene: TRBV5-5
D gene: TRBD1
clone size: .
J gene: TRBJ2-2
CDR3 protein: CASSLRSPGTGNTGELFF
CDR3 DNA: TGTGCCAGCAGCTTGCGATCCCCCGGGACAGGGAACACCGGGGAGCTGTTTTTT

V gene: TRBV5-4
D gene: TRBD2
clone size: .
J gene: TRBJ2-7
CDR3 protein: CASSLVGLAAYEQYF
CDR3 DNA: TGTGCCAGCAGCTTGGTCGGACTAGCTGCCTACGAGCAGTACTTC

V gene: TRBV7-3
D gene: TRBD2
clone size: .
J gene: TRBJ2-1
CDR3 protein: CATAEAGDSYNEQFF
CDR3 DNA: TGTGCTACCGCAGAGGCGGGAGACTCCTACAATGAGCAGTTCTTC

V gene: TRBV6-4
D gene: .
clone size: .
J gene: TRBJ2-1
CDR3 protein: CASSGEFRGEQFF
CDR3 DNA: TGTGCCAGCAGTGGGGAGTTCAGGGGTGAGCAGTTCTTC

V gene: TRBV6-1
D gene: .
clone size: .
J gene: TRBJ2-7
CDR3 protein: CASTRLSFSSYEQYF
CDR3 DNA: TGTGCCAGCACGAGACTCTCTTTCAGCTCCTACGAGCAGTACTTC

V gene: TRBV6-5
D gene: TRBD1
clone size: once
J gene: TRBJ2-7
CDR3 protein: CASSVSGTGYEQYF
CDR3 DNA: TGTGCCAGCAGTGTATCCGGGACAGGGTACGAGCAGTACTTC

V gene: TRBV10-1
D gene: TRBD2
clone size: .
J gene: TRBJ2-1
CDR3 protein: CASSPQPGLAFNEQFF
CDR3 DNA: TGCGCCAGCAGCCCACAACCGGGACTAGCATTCAATGAGCAGTTCTTC

V gene: TRBV7-2
D gene: .
clone size: .
J gene: TRBJ2-5
CDR3 protein: CASSLDYKETQYF
CDR3 DNA: TGTGCCAGCAGCTTAGACTACAAAGAGACCCAGTACTTC

V gene: TRBV5-1
D gene: .
clone size: .
J gene: TRBJ2-1
CDR3 protein: CASSWTPSNEQFF
CDR3 DNA: TGCGCCAGCAGCTGGACTCCCAGCAATGAGCAGTTCTTC

V gene: TRBV9
D gene: .
clone size: .
J gene: TRBJ2-7
CDR3 protein: CASSVAPDSAYEQYF
CDR3 DNA: TGTGCCAGCAGCGTAGCTCCGGACAGTGCCTACGAGCAGTACTTC

V gene: TRBV11-2
D gene: .
clone size: .
J gene: TRBJ1-1
CDR3 protein: CASSLDPLGTEAFF
CDR3 DNA: TGTGCCAGCAGCTTAGATCCCCTCGGCACTGAAGCTTTCTTT

V gene: TRBV9
D gene: .
clone size: .
J gene: TRBJ2-5
CDR3 protein: CASSVGGGRETQYF
CDR3 DNA: TGTGCCAGCAGCGTAGGAGGCGGGCGGGAGACCCAGTACTTC

V gene: TRBV5-6
D gene: .
clone size: .
J gene: TRBJ2-7
CDR3 protein: CASSLAGAAVAGEQYF
CDR3 DNA: TGTGCCAGCAGCTTGGCTGGGGCGGCTGTCGCCGGCGAGCAGTACTTC

V gene: TRBV5-4
D gene: TRBD1
clone size: .
J gene: TRBJ2-7
CDR3 protein: CASSSGTGKPYGQYF
CDR3 DNA: TGTGCCAGCAGCTCAGGGACAGGGAAGCCCTACGGGCAGTACTTC

V gene: TRBV7-9
D gene: TRBD1
clone size: .
J gene: TRBJ1-5
CDR3 protein: CASSLVRQGGVQPQHF
CDR3 DNA: TGTGCCAGCAGCTTAGTTCGACAGGGGGGCGTTCAGCCCCAGCATTTT

V gene: TRBV10-3
D gene: TRBD1
clone size: .
J gene: TRBJ1-3
CDR3 protein: CATTGASSGNTIYF
CDR3 DNA: TGTGCCACCACAGGGGCCAGCTCTGGAAACACCATATATTTT

V gene: TRBV2
D gene: .
clone size: .
J gene: TRBJ1-5
CDR3 protein: CASRLSGGAGVQPQHF
CDR3 DNA: TGTGCCAGCAGACTAAGTGGGGGGGCGGGGGTTCAGCCCCAGCATTTT

V gene: TRBV30
D gene: TRBD1
clone size: few
J gene: TRBJ1-1
CDR3 protein: CAWTRDRGTEAFF
CDR3 DNA: TGTGCCTGGACCCGGGACAGGGGCACTGAAGCTTTCTTT

V gene: TRBV4-3
D gene: .
clone size: once
J gene: TRBJ2-1
CDR3 protein: CASSQSSAGAFPNEQFF
CDR3 DNA: TGCGCCAGCAGCCAGTCTTCGGCGGGGGCCTTTCCCAATGAGCAGTTCTTC

V gene: TRBV7-6
D gene: .
clone size: medium-sized
J gene: TRBJ1-2
CDR3 protein: CASTRLSPGNHGYTF
CDR3 DNA: TGTGCCAGCACCCGCTTATCCCCCGGGAATCATGGCTACACCTTC

V gene: TRBV5-1
D gene: .
clone size: .
J gene: TRBJ2-3
CDR3 protein: CASSLSGQRIDTQYF
CDR3 DNA: TGCGCCAGCAGCCTAAGCGGGCAACGCATAGATACGCAGTATTTT

V gene: TRBV5-1
D gene: .
clone size: .
J gene: TRBJ1-1
CDR3 protein: CASSVGPVTEAFF
CDR3 DNA: TGCGCCAGCAGCGTGGGCCCGGTCACTGAAGCTTTCTTT

V gene: TRBV15
D gene: TRBD1
clone size: .
J gene: TRBJ1-3
CDR3 protein: CATSRRGTVSGNTIYF
CDR3 DNA: TGTGCCACCAGCAGGAGAGGGACAGTCTCTGGAAACACCATATATTTT

V gene: TRBV5-5
D gene: .
clone size: .
J gene: TRBJ1-1
CDR3 protein: CASSLVFKSEAFF
CDR3 DNA: TGTGCCAGCAGCTTGGTATTCAAGAGTGAAGCTTTCTTT

V gene: TRBV19
D gene: TRBD2
clone size: .
J gene: TRBJ2-7
CDR3 protein: CASSMGAGGREQYF
CDR3 DNA: TGTGCCAGTAGTATGGGAGCGGGAGGTCGCGAGCAGTACTTC

V gene: TRBV5-4
D gene: .
clone size: once
J gene: TRBJ1-4
CDR3 protein: CASSSPATNEKLFF
CDR3 DNA: TGTGCCAGCAGCTCCCCTGCAACTAATGAAAAACTGTTTTTT

V gene: TRBV27
D gene: TRBD2
clone size: once
J gene: TRBJ2-7
CDR3 protein: CASSSLGRGNSYEQYF
CDR3 DNA: TGTGCCAGCAGCTCCCTAGGGCGGGGGAACTCCTACGAGCAGTACTTC

V gene: TRBV28
D gene: .
clone size: once
J gene: TRBJ2-7
CDR3 protein: CASGGGAYEQYF
CDR3 DNA: TGTGCCAGCGGCGGCGGAGCCTACGAGCAGTACTTC

V gene: TRBV7-8
D gene: TRBD2
clone size: .
J gene: TRBJ2-7
CDR3 protein: CASRTTSGRTYEQYF
CDR3 DNA: TGTGCCAGCAGGACAACTAGCGGGAGAACCTACGAGCAGTACTTC

V gene: TRBV7-2
D gene: TRBD1
clone size: once
J gene: TRBJ2-2
CDR3 protein: CASSLGGQGNTGELFF
CDR3 DNA: TGTGCCAGCAGCTTAGGGGGACAGGGTAACACCGGGGAGCTGTTTTTT

V gene: TRBV19
D gene: .
clone size: .
J gene: TRBJ1-1
CDR3 protein: CASSLPLVVNTEAFF
CDR3 DNA: TGTGCCAGTAGCCTCCCGTTGGTAGTGAACACTGAAGCTTTCTTT

V gene: TRBV7-8
D gene: .
clone size: .
J gene: TRBJ1-1
CDR3 protein: CASSLSESLGEAFF
CDR3 DNA: TGTGCCAGCAGCTTATCCGAGAGCCTTGGTGAAGCTTTCTTT

V gene: TRBV2
D gene: .
clone size: once
J gene: TRBJ2-2
CDR3 protein: CASTETGELFF
CDR3 DNA: TGTGCCAGCACCGAGACTGGGGAGCTGTTTTTT

V gene: TRBV30
D gene: .
clone size: .
J gene: TRBJ1-3
CDR3 protein: CACRAAPGRGSGNTIYF
CDR3 DNA: TGTGCCTGTCGTGCGGCGCCGGGACGGGGGTCTGGAAACACCATATATTTT

V gene: TRBV11-2
D gene: .
clone size: .
J gene: TRBJ1-1
CDR3 protein: CASSSLTGSRTEAFF
CDR3 DNA: TGTGCCAGCAGCTCCCTCACAGGGAGCCGGACTGAAGCTTTCTTT

V gene: TRBV27
D gene: TRBD1
clone size: .
J gene: TRBJ1-2
CDR3 protein: CASSSPGQGPLYTF
CDR3 DNA: TGTGCCAGCAGTTCTCCGGGACAGGGGCCGCTCTACACCTTC

V gene: TRBV9
D gene: .
clone size: .
J gene: TRBJ1-2
CDR3 protein: CASSVNRHGYTF
CDR3 DNA: TGTGCCAGCAGCGTAAACAGGCATGGCTACACCTTC

V gene: TRBV13
D gene: TRBD1
clone size: .
J gene: TRBJ2-1
CDR3 protein: CASSPPGQYNEQFF
CDR3 DNA: TGTGCCAGCAGCCCCCCGGGACAGTACAATGAGCAGTTCTTC

V gene: TRBV7-3
D gene: .
clone size: .
J gene: TRBJ2-5
CDR3 protein: CASSLDSPAEETQYF
CDR3 DNA: TGTGCCAGCAGCTTAGATTCGCCAGCGGAAGAGACCCAGTACTTC

V gene: TRBV19
D gene: .
clone size: .
J gene: TRBJ1-1
CDR3 protein: CASSIIQGKAFF
CDR3 DNA: TGTGCCAGTAGTATTATTCAGGGGAAGGCTTTCTTT

V gene: TRBV2
D gene: .
clone size: .
J gene: TRBJ1-2
CDR3 protein: CASARGGRYGYTF
CDR3 DNA: TGTGCCAGCGCCCGGGGGGGCCGCTATGGCTACACCTTC